The 23 T cell receptor beta chains presented below share a single source sample, sequenced in a study of naive and memory T cell subsets. TCR cDNA received a 3' ligated oligonucleotide that carried a UMI. Four PCR rounds used nested alpha and beta constant region primers plus the SP2 primer. In TCRdb, the 5' RACE reads were re-called with MiXCR into one record per CDR3 protein. Of some 60,000 distinct CDR3 sequences listed, approximately 8% are singletons. The receptors here all came from a female donor in good health.

Points on this clonotype: A single base separates this from a much larger clone, so it may be a read error. The rearrangement uses TRBV6-4 and TRBJ1-1, with a tentative D call TRBD1 (5 bases). Germline V gene lookup returns CDR1 MRHNA and CDR2 SNTAGT. The CDR3 consists of 18 residues. With 0 bases removed from V and 4 bases from J, the gap between germline ends came to 21 bases. CDR3: CASSDSSWGGSRVTEAFF. Here the CDR3 DNA reads TGTGCCAGCAGTGACTCGAGTTGGGGGGGATCCAGGGTCACTGAAGCTTTCTTT.

This chain connects TRBV2 to TRBJ2-7; the match to TRBD1 covers 7 bases. With V trimmed by 6 bases and J by 3 bases, 5 bases remained unmatched. The CDR3 loop spans 13 amino acids. Germline CDR1 is SNHLY and CDR2 is FYNNEI. The CDR3 region is CASRGQSLYEQYF. In DNA form, the CDR3 reads TGTGCCAGCAGGGGACAGTCTCTCTACGAGCAGTACTTC.

In this sample, this clonotype turned up a few times. The chain carries TRBV11-3 and TRBJ1-2; 7 bases are shared with TRBD1. CDR1 is SGHNT, CDR2 YENEEA, per germline. J lost 4 bases, V lost 2 bases, and 4 bases had no gene match. The CDR3 covers 14 residues. This chain's CDR3 is CASSLNGQAYGYTF. The CDR3 nucleotides read TGTGCCAGCAGCTTAAACGGACAGGCCTATGGCTACACCTTC.

This sequence joins TRBV6-5 and TRBJ1-4, with 10 bases lining up with TRBD1. The CDR3 length is 14 residues. Germline CDR1 reads MNHEY; CDR2 reads SVGAGI. J lost 7 bases, V lost 8 bases, and 7 bases had no gene match. CDR3: CASRTGGVSEKLFF. The CDR3 DNA reads TGTGCCAGCCGGACAGGGGGTGTAAGTGAAAAACTGTTTTTT.

This clonotype came up many times. This chain connects TRBV29-1 to TRBJ1-1; possible D gene TRBD1, 6 bases. This CDR3 region has 10 residues. Germline CDR1 and CDR2: SQVTM and ANQGSEA. Trimming shortened V by 6 bases and J by 8 bases, and 10 bases separated the two germline ends. In nucleotides, the CDR3 is TGCAGCGTCACCGGGACAGAAGCTTTCTTT. It translates to CSVTGTEAFF.

The CDR3 DNA is TGTGCCAGCTGGGGCCAGGGGATAACAGTGAACACTGAAGCTTTCTTT. Encoded protein: CASWGQGITVNTEAFF. The chain is built from TRBV18 and TRBJ1-1; a possible D gene is TRBD1 (6 bases). The CDR3 runs to 16 residues. V lost 7 bases and J 0 bases, leaving 18 bases between the germline ends. In germline, CDR1 is KGHSH, CDR2 LQKENI. The variable domain in full, with the rest retrieved from reference TRBV18 and TRBJ1-1, is NAGVMQNPRHLVRRRGQEARLRCSPMKGHSHVYWYRQLPEEGLKFMVYLQKENIIDESGMPKERFSAEFPKEGPSILRIQQVVRGDSAAYFCASWGQGITVNTEAFFGQGTRLTVV.

This clonotype was counted ten times or more. The V and J genes are TRBV7-2 and TRBJ2-3; D unresolved. Germline V gene sequence: CDR1 SGHTA, CDR2 FQGNSA. Trimming stripped 3 bases from V and 6 bases from J, with 16 bases between. The CDR3 is made up of 15 amino acids. CDR3 sequence: CASSLANPRADTQYF. CDR3 nucleotide sequence: TGTGCCAGCAGCTTGGCCAACCCCCGAGCGGATACGCAGTATTTT. Together with reference TRBV7-2 and TRBJ2-3, the CDR3 gives the full variable domain: GAGVSQSPSNKVTEKGKDVELRCDPISGHTALYWYRQSLGQGLEFLIYFQGNSAPDKSGLPSDRFSAERTGGSVSTLTIQRTQQEDSAVYLCASSLANPRADTQYFGPGTRLTVL.

This clonotype was found a few times. The chain uses TRBV29-1 and TRBJ2-3; D gene ambiguous. The CDR3 runs to 13 residues. The V gene lost 1 base and the J gene lost 2 bases, with 7 bases spanning the gap. CDR1 SQVTM and CDR2 ANQGSEA come from the germline V gene. DNA of the CDR3: TGCAGCGTTGAAGTTACTTTCACAGATACGCAGTATTTT. This translates into CSVEVTFTDTQYF.

At least ten counts were recorded for this clonotype. The chain recombines TRBV12-3 or TRBV12-4 with TRBJ1-2; tentative D call: TRBD1 (5 bases). The CDR3 is 12 residues long. Trimming removed 7 bases from V and 7 bases from J, with 13 bases in between. In nucleotides, the CDR3 is TGTGCCAGCACCAAGGGGTGGGGTGGCTACACCTTC. Translation: CASTKGWGGYTF.

This clonotype was seen a handful of times. The chain recombines TRBV6-6 with TRBJ1-1; 7 positions agree with TRBD1. Germline CDR1 is MNHNY and CDR2 is SVGAGI (reference sequence). V dropped 6 bases and J dropped 0; count of bases not matched to a gene: 4. The CDR3 is 14 residues long. DNA for the CDR3: TGTGCCAGCAGCCCGGGACAGTTGAACACTGAAGCTTTCTTT. This gives the protein CASSPGQLNTEAFF.

This clonotype was recorded a few times. The chain joins TRBV3-1 to TRBJ1-6, with D possibly TRBD1 on 6 matching bases. Trimming removed 4 bases at V and 8 bases at J, with 12 bases between. CDR3 length: 14 residues. CDR1 and CDR2 from the germline V gene are LGHDT and YNNKEL (reference sequence). The CDR3 DNA reads TGTGCCAGCAGCCGCACAGGGTTGGATTCACCCCTCCACTTT. It codes for CASSRTGLDSPLHF.

There are a few counts of this clonotype. The chain joins TRBV4-1 to TRBJ2-7; maybe TRBD1 (6 bases). In germline, CDR1 is MGHRA, CDR2 YSYEKL. Trimming removed 1 base from V and 3 bases from J, with 13 bases in between. This CDR3 spans 15 amino acids. The CDR3 bases are TGCGCCAGCAGCCAAGCACAGGGAGTGGGCTACGAGCAGTACTTC. Translating gives CASSQAQGVGYEQYF.

This clonotype was counted a few times. The gene calls are TRBV20-1 and TRBJ2-2; TRBD1 matches 7 bases. V dropped 2 bases and J dropped 5; count of bases not matched to a gene: 11. CDR3 size: 16 residues. Germline CDR1 DFQATT, CDR2 SNEGSKA (reference sequence). The DNA of the CDR3 is TGCAGTGCTAGAATGGGACCCCAGGGGGTAACCGGGGAGCTGTTTTTT. Translation gives CSARMGPQGVTGELFF.

The V call is TRBV7-2, the J call TRBJ2-1; D is unclear. CDR1 is SGHTA, CDR2 FQGNSA, per germline. This CDR3 region has 13 residues. V gave up 5 bases and J gave up 8 bases, with 13 bases separating them. The CDR3 loop reads CASSVLGPDEQFF. The CDR3 nucleotides read TGTGCCAGCAGCGTTCTAGGACCCGATGAGCAGTTCTTC.

This clonotype appeared many times. The genes are TRBV29-1 and TRBJ1-3; no definite D call. Deletions cut 6 bases from V and 1 base from J, with 10 bases between. The germline V gene encodes CDR1 SQVTM and CDR2 ANQGSEA. The CDR3 has 13 residues. CDR3 loop: CSVRKGSGNTIYF. The CDR3, as DNA: TGCAGCGTCCGCAAGGGATCTGGAAACACCATATATTTT.

As for this clonotype: This may stem from a read error, because a much larger clone lies one nucleotide away. The rearrangement joins TRBV12-3 or TRBV12-4 to TRBJ2-5; perhaps D is TRBD1 or TRBD2 (5 bases each). The CDR3 consists of 14 residues. V shed 2 bases and J shed 5 bases, with 12 bases lying between them. CDR3 nucleotides: TGTGCCAGCAGTTTACTGGGGACGCAGGAGACCCAGTACTTC. Encoded protein: CASSLLGTQETQYF.

The chain joins TRBV18 to TRBJ2-1; 10 bases align to TRBD2. This CDR3 region has 16 residues. The V gene end was trimmed by 6 bases and the J gene end by 3 bases; junction bases not matched to a gene: 8. CDR1 is KGHSH, CDR2 LQKENI, per germline. Here the CDR3 reads CASSPKREGVYNEQFF. CDR3 sequence (DNA): TGTGCCAGCTCTCCCAAGCGGGAGGGGGTCTACAATGAGCAGTTCTTC.

This clonotype showed up just a few times. The gene calls are TRBV11-2 and TRBJ1-4; D is unclear. The CDR3 covers 16 residues. Trimming took 4 bases from V and 8 from J, leaving 20 bases between them. Germline V gene sequence: CDR1 SGHAT, CDR2 FQNNGV. The DNA for the CDR3 is TGTGCCAGCAGCTCAAACCCCCAGGAAGCCAAAGAAAAACTGTTTTTT. Its translation is CASSSNPQEAKEKLFF.

This clonotype showed up just a few times. This chain uses TRBV12-3 or TRBV12-4 with TRBJ2-7, with D unresolved. Trimming left V 3 bases short and J 6 bases short, with 15 bases between. This CDR3 spans 14 amino acids. CDR3 coding DNA: TGTGCCAGCAGTTTTCCCCAGCTGCGGCGCGAGCAGTACTTC. Residues: CASSFPQLRREQYF.

There are many counts of this clonotype. In nucleotides, the CDR3 is TGTGCCAGCTCTCCCGCTGAAGTACCGATGTCCCCCCTCCACTTT. It codes for CASSPAEVPMSPLHF. The rearrangement links TRBV18 to TRBJ1-6; D gene ambiguous. Trimming removed 6 bases at V and 13 bases at J, with 22 bases between. Germline CDR1 is KGHSH and CDR2 is LQKENI. This CDR3 has 15 amino acids.

V gene TRBV6-5 combines with J gene TRBJ1-5; TRBD1 aligns across 7 bases. This CDR3 is built from 15 residues. Trimming cost V 6 bases and J 5 bases; bases outside gene matches: 10. Looked up from germline, CDR1 is MNHEY and CDR2 is SVGAGI. CDR3 region: CASRGQAPWDQPQHF. CDR3 DNA: TGTGCCAGCAGAGGACAGGCGCCTTGGGATCAGCCCCAGCATTTT.

This clonotype came up a few times. The J gene is TRBJ2-7, the V gene TRBV4-2; D ambiguous. Germline V gives CDR1 LGHNA, CDR2 YNFKEQ. The V and J ends lost 5 bases and 6 bases respectively, with 20 bases between them. The CDR3 is made up of 15 amino acids. CDR3 nucleotide sequence: TGTGCCAGCAGCGTGGGTCTATATTCTGGGCCCGAGCAGTACTTC. Protein sequence: CASSVGLYSGPEQYF.

This clonotype was seen a handful of times. The CDR3 bases are TGTGCCATCAGTGACTCCCGGCCTAACACTGAAGCTTTCTTT. It codes for CAISDSRPNTEAFF. The chain has TRBV10-3 and TRBJ1-1; D is uncertain. Per the germline V gene, CDR1 is ENHRY and CDR2 is SYGVKD. Trimming removed 3 bases from V and 2 bases from J, with 10 bases in between. There are 14 residues in the CDR3.